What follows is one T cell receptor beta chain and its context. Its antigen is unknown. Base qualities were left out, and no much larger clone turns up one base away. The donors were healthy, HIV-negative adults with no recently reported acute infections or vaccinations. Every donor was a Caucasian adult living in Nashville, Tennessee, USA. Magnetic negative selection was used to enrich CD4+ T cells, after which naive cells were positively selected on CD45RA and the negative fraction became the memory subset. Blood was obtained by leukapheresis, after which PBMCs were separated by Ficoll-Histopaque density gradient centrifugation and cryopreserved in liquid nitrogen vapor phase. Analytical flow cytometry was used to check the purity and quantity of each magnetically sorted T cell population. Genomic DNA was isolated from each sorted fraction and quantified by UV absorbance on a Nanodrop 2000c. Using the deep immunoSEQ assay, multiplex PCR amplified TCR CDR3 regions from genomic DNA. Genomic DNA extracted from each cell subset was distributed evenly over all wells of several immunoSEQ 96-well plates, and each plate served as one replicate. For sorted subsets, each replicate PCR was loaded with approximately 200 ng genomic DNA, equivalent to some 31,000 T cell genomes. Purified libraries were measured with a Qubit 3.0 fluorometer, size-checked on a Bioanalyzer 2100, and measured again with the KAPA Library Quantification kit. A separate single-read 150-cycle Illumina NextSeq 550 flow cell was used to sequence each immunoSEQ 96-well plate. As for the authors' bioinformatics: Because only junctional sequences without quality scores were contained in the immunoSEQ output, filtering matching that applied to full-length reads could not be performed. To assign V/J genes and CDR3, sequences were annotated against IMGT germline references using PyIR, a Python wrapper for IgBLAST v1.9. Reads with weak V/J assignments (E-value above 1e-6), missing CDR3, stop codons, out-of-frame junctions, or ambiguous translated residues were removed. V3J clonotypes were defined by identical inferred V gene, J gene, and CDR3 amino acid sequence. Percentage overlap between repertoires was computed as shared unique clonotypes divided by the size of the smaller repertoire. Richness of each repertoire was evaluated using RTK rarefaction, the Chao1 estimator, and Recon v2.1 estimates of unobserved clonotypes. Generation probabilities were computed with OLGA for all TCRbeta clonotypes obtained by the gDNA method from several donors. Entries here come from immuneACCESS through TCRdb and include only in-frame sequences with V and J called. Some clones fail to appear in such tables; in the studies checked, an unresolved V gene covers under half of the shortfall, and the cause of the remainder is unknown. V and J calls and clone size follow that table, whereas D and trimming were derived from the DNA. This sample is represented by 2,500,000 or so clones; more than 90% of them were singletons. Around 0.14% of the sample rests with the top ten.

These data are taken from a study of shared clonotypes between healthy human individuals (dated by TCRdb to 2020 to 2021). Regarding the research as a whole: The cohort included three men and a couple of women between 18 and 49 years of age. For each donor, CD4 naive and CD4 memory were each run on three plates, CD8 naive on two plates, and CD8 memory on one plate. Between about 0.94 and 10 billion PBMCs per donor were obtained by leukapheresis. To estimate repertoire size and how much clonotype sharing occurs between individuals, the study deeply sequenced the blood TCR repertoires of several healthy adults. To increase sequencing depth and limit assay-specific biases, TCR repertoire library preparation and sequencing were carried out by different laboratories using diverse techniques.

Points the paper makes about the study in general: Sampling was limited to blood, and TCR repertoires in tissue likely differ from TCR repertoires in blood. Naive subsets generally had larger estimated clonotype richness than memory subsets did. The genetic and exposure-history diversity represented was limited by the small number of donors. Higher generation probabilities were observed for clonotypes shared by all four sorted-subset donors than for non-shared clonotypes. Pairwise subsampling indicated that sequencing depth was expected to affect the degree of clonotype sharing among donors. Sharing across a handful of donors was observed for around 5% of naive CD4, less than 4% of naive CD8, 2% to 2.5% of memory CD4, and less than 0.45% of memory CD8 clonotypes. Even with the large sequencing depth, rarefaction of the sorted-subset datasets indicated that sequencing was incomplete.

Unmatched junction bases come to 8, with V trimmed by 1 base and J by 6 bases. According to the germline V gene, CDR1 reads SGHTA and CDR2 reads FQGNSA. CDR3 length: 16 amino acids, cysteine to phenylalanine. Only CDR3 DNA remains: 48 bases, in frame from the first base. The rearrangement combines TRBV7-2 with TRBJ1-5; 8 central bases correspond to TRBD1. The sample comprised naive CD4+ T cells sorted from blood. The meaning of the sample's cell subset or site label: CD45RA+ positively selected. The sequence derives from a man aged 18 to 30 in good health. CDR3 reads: CASSLGEGQGAQPQHF. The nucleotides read TGTGCCAGCAGCTTAGGGGAAGGACAGGGTGCTCAGCCCCAGCATTTT.